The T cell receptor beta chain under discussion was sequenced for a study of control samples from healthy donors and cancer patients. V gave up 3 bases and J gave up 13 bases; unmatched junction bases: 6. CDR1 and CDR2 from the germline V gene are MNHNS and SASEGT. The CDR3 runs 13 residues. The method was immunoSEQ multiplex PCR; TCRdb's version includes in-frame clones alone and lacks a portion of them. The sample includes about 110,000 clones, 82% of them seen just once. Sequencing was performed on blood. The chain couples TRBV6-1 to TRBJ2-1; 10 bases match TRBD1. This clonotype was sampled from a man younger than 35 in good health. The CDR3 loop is CASSEGRQGAQFF. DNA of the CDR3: TGTGCCAGCAGTGAGGGTCGACAGGGGGCACAGTTCTTC.